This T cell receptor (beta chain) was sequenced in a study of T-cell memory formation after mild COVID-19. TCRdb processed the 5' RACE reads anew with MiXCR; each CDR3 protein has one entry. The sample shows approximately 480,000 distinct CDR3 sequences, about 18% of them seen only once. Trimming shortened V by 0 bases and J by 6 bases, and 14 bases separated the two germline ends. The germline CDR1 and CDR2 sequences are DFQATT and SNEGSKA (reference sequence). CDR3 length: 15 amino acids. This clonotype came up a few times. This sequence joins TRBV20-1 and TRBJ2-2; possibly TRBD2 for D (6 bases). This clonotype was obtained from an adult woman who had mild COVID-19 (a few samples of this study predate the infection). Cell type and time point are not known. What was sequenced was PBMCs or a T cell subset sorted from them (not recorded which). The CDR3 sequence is CSARDAGRDSGELFF. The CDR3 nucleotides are TGCAGTGCTAGAGATGCGGGGCGGGACTCCGGGGAGCTGTTTTTT.